These T cell receptor beta chains were read from a single sample in a study of tumor and adjacent non-tumor tissue in lung cancer. One entry per CDR3 protein results from TCRdb running MiXCR on the multiplex PCR reads. This table has about 80,000 distinct CDR3 sequences, roughly 76% appearing once. Specimen: lung tumor tissue. The source is a woman aged 45 to 65 with non-small cell lung cancer. Each CDR3 is given with its conserved first and last residue. The D gene is left open where the match is weak. Some rows mark clone size as missing; the rest say once, few, many or name a class of expanded clone.

.	TRBJ2-5	TRBV4-1	.	CTSSQGGRGGERETQYF	TGCACCAGCAGCCAAGGTGGCAGGGGAGGGGAGAGAGAGACCCAATACTTC
.	TRBJ1-5	TRBV11-2	.	CASSLAGRGNHPQQF	TGTGCCAGCAGCTTAGCGGGCCGAGGCAACCATCCCCAGCAATTT
.	TRBJ2-7	TRBV11-2	.	CANSPIASPYKQYF	TGTGCCAACAGCCCCATAGCATCCCCCTACAAGCAGTACTTC
.	TRBJ2-1	TRBV24-1	few	CATSKTNIRSYNEQFF	TGTGCCACCAGTAAGACCAACATCAGATCCTACAATGAGCAGTTCTTC
.	TRBJ1-2	TRBV28	many	CASSPYREGGGYTF	TGTGCCAGCAGTCCGTACAGGGAAGGGGGTGGCTACACCTTC
TRBD1	TRBJ1-1	TRBV6-5	.	CGTSLRGADAFF	TGTGGCACCAGTCTCAGGGGGGCTGATGCTTTCTTT
.	TRBJ1-5	TRBV6-2/TRBV6-3	.	CASTGVSNQRQHF	TGTGCCAGCACTGGGGTATCGAATCAGCGCCAGCATTTT
.	TRBJ2-3	TRBV14	.	CASSQDGHRTGASIDTQYF	TGTGCCAGCAGCCAAGACGGGCACCGAACGGGTGCTAGCATAGATACACAGTATTTT
.	TRBJ2-3	TRBV20-1	.	CSADVIGRWTTDTQYF	TGCAGTGCCGATGTGATCGGCAGGTGGACCACAGATACGCAGTATTTT
.	TRBJ2-1	TRBV7-3	.	CASSPGPRYSDQFF	TGTGCCAGCAGCCCAGGTCCCCGGTACAGTGATCAGTTCTTC
TRBD1	TRBJ1-1	TRBV11-1	.	CTSSKTGNTEDFF	TGTACCAGCAGCAAGACAGGGAACACTGAAGATTTCTTT
.	TRBJ2-3	TRBV20-1	.	CSVSRGVGTDTQYF	TGCAGTGTGTCTAGGGGAGTGGGCACAGATACGCAGTATTTT
TRBD1	TRBJ2-7	TRBV28	.	CARTGDRGIEQYF	TGTGCCAGGACGGGGGACAGGGGGATCGAGCAGTACTTC
.	TRBJ2-7	TRBV6-1	.	CASTPRTANEQYF	TGTGCCAGCACCCCCCGGACAGCCAACGAGCAGTACTTC
.	TRBJ1-1	TRBV5-5	.	CVSCGRDRGAEAFF	TGTGTCAGCTGCGGGAGGGATAGGGGAGCTGAAGCTTTCTTT
TRBD1	TRBJ2-7	TRBV15	.	CATSRNRGRDRVF	TGTGCCACCAGCAGAAATAGGGGTCGGGACAGGGTATTC
.	TRBJ1-6	TRBV28	.	CASNSHTGLDSPLLF	TGTGCCAGCAATTCGCACACGGGGCTAGATTCACCCCTCCTCTTT
TRBD2	TRBJ2-3	TRBV20-1	.	CSPSPISGRSTDTQYF	TGCAGTCCTAGTCCAATTAGCGGGAGGAGCACAGATACACAGTATTTT
.	TRBJ2-7	TRBV20-1	.	CSVRDPQDSYEQYF	TGCAGTGTTCGAGATCCGCAGGATTCCTACGAGCAGTACTTC
TRBD1	TRBJ1-6	TRBV12-3/TRBV12-4	.	CASSGRGHSPLHF	TGTGCCAGCAGCGGGAGGGGGCATTCACCCCTCCACTTT
.	TRBJ1-1	TRBV11-1	.	CASSKIGNTVAFF	TGCGCCAGCAGCAAGATAGGGAACACTGTAGCTTTCTTT
TRBD1	TRBJ1-2	TRBV30	medium-sized	CAWSPSGTGMRGYTF	TGTGCCTGGAGTCCTTCCGGGACAGGGATGAGGGGCTACACCTTC
TRBD1	TRBJ2-7	TRBV5-5	many	CASSQDGQGAYEQYF	TGTGCCAGCAGTCAAGACGGACAGGGGGCCTACGAGCAGTACTTC
TRBD1	TRBJ2-7	TRBV4-3	.	CASNQDRGLRNEQYF	TGCGCCAGCAACCAAGACAGGGGGCTAAGGAATGAGCAGTACTTC
.	TRBJ2-7	TRBV6-1	.	CASNVTWDILYEQYF	TGTGCCAGCAATGTGACTTGGGACATTCTTTACGAGCAGTACTTC
TRBD1	TRBJ2-7	TRBV11-2	.	CPNSLDRGLYEQYF	TGTCCCAACAGCTTAGATAGGGGGCTATACGAGCAGTATTTC
.	TRBJ2-1	TRBV20-1	.	CCASFGGGYNEQFF	TGTTGTGCTAGTTTCGGGGGAGGCTACAATGAGCAGTTCTTC
.	TRBJ2-7	TRBV14	.	CASSQDHRTENVYEQCF	TGTGCCAGCAGTCAAGATCACAGGACCGAAAATGTTTACGAGCAGTGCTTC
.	TRBJ2-7	TRBV20-1	once	CTARTSLGPYEQYF	TGCACTGCTAGGACAAGTCTGGGACCCTACGAGCAATACTTC
.	TRBJ1-4	TRBV12-3/TRBV12-4	medium-sized	CASRDRNNEKLFF	TGTGCCAGCAGAGACAGGAATAATGAAAAACTGTTTTTT
TRBD2	TRBJ2-1	TRBV20-1	many	CSASLASGKVGNEQFF	TGCAGTGCTAGTCTGGCTAGCGGGAAGGTCGGGAATGAGCAGTTCTTC
.	TRBJ2-1	TRBV21-1	.	CASNKAAPRPAYNEQFF	TGTGCCAGCAACAAAGCGGCCCCTCGACCAGCCTACAATGAGCAGTTCTTC
TRBD2	TRBJ2-3	TRBV20-1	.	CSVSISGSADTQYF	TGCAGTGTTAGTATAAGCGGGAGCGCAGATACGCAGTATTTT
TRBD1	TRBJ2-7	TRBV28	.	CASRPVGQGWTEHYF	TGTGCCAGCAGACCTGTAGGACAGGGGTGGACCGAGCATTACTTC
.	TRBJ2-6	TRBV6-1	.	CASSNRESGANVLTF	TGTGCCAGCAGTAACCGGGAATCTGGGGCCAACGTCCTGACTTTC
.	TRBJ2-1	TRBV6-5	.	CVSSVRAGGLSEQFF	TGTGTCAGCAGTGTGAGGGCAGGCGGGCTTAGTGAACAGTTCTTC
.	TRBJ2-1	TRBV20-1	.	CRVLGNDEQFF	TGCAGAGTTCTGGGCAACGATGAGCAGTTCTTC
TRBD2	TRBJ2-3	TRBV28	.	CVRSLLAGAGTDTQYF	TGTGTCAGGAGTTTACTAGCGGGAGCGGGGACAGATACGCAGTATTTT
TRBD2	TRBJ2-3	TRBV11-2	.	CASSLDRGLAGADTQYF	TGTGCCAGCAGCTTGGACCGAGGACTAGCGGGAGCAGATACACAGTATTTT
.	TRBJ2-5	TRBV19	.	CAGSIGSSGTQYF	TGTGCCGGTAGTATCGGGTCGTCCGGGACCCAGTACTTC
.	TRBJ2-7	TRBV14	.	CASSQDHKTENVYEQYF	TGTGCCAGCAGCCAAGATCACAAGACCGAAAATGTTTACGAGCAATACTTC
.	TRBJ2-3	TRBV6-5	.	CASDYVATDTQYF	TGTGCCAGCGATTACGTGGCCACAGATACGCAGTATTTT
.	TRBJ2-1	TRBV6-1	.	CASKTLTGSLLDEQFF	TGTGCCAGCAAGACCCTAACAGGGTCCTTACTGGATGAGCAGTTCTTC